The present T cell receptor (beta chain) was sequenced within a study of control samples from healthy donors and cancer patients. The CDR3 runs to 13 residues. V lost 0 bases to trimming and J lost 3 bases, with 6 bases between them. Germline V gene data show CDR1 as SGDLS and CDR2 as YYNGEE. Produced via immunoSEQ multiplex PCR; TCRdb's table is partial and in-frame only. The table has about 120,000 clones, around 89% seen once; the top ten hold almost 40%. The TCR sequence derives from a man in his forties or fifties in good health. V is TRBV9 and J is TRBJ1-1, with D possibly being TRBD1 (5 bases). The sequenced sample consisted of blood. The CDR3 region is CASSVGGYTEAFF. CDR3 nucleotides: TGTGCCAGCAGCGTAGGGGGGTACACTGAAGCTTTCTTT.